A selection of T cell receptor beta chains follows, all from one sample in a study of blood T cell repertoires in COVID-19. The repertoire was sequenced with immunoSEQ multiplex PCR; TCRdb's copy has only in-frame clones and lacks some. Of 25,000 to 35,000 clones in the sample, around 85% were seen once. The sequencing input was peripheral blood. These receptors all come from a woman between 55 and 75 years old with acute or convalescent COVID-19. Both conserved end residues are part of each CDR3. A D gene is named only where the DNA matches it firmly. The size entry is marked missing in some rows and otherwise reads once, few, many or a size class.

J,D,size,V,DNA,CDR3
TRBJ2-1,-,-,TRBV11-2,TGTGCCAGCACCCGAGAAACTTACTCCTACAATGAGCAGTTCTTC,CASTRETYSYNEQFF
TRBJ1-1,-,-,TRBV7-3,TGTGCCAGCAGCTTTCAGTCGAACACTGAAGCTTTCTTT,CASSFQSNTEAFF
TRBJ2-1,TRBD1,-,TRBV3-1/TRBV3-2,TGTGCCAGCAGCCAGAGACAGGGACCCTACAATGAGCAGTTCTTC,CASSQRQGPYNEQFF
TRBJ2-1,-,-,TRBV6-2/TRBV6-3,TGTGCCAGCAGTTATCGACGGACAATAGGAAGGAATGAGCAGTTCTTC,CASSYRRTIGRNEQFF
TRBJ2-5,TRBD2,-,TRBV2,TGTGCCAGCAGTGAATGGGGAGGGTGGGAGACCCAGTACTTC,CASSEWGGWETQYF
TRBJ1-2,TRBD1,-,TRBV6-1,TGTGCCAGCAGTGAAGTCGGGACAGATGGTCCGGGGGCCTTC,CASSEVGTDGPGAF
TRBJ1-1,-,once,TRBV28,TGTGCCAGCAGTACCTCCTGGGGGGACGACGGCACTGAAGCTTTCTTT,CASSTSWGDDGTEAFF
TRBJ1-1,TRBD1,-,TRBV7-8,TGTGCCAGCAGCTTCCCCTGGACAGGGGGTTTGAACACTGAAGCTTTCTTT,CASSFPWTGGLNTEAFF
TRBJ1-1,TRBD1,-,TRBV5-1,TGCGCCAGCAGCCGACAGGGTCTGAACACTGAAGCTTTCTTT,CASSRQGLNTEAFF
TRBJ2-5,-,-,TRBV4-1,TGCGCCAGCAGCCTCGAGGGGGGGGCCAATCTAGGAGAGACCCAGTACTTC,CASSLEGGANLGETQYF
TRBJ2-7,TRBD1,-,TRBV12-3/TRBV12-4,TGTGCCAGCAGGAGGACAGGGTTCTACGAGCAGTACTTC,CASRRTGFYEQYF
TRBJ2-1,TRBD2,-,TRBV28,TGTGCCAGCAGCCTTGCAACGGGGGGGCATCGCAATGAGCAGTTCTTC,CASSLATGGHRNEQFF
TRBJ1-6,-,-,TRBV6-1,TGTGCCAGCAGTGAACAGATCGGGACACCTAATTCACCCCTCCACTTT,CASSEQIGTPNSPLHF
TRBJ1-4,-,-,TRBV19,TGTGCCAGTAGAAAAGGGGGGGCCCTTAATGAAAAACTGTTTTTT,CASRKGGALNEKLFF
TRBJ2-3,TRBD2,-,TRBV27,TGTGCCAGCAGTTTACTAGCGGGGCACACAGATACGCAGTATTTT,CASSLLAGHTDTQYF
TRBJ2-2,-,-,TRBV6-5,TGTGCCAGCAGTTACCGCGTTGCAGGGACCGGGGAGCTGTTTTTT,CASSYRVAGTGELFF
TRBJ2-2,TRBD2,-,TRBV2,TGTGCCAGCAATCGGGGGGTAGCCAGAGCGGTCGGGGAGCTGTTTTTT,CASNRGVARAVGELFF
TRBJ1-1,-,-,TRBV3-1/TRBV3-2,TGTGCCAGCAGCCAAGAGAGGGGGGGAAGAACTGAAGCTTTCTTT,CASSQERGGRTEAFF
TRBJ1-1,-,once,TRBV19,TGTGCCAGTAGCCCCGGGAGGCGTACTGAAGCTTTCTTT,CASSPGRRTEAFF
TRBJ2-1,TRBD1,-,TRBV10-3,TGTGCCATCAGTCCGGGACAGACAAACTACAATGAGCAGTTCTTC,CAISPGQTNYNEQFF
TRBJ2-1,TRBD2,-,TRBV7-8,TGTGCCAGCAGCCGAGGGACTAGTGGCCGGGAATATGTTGATGAGCAGTTCTTC,CASSRGTSGREYVDEQFF
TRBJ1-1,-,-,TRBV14,TGTGCCAGCAGCCTAGCACATCTGAACACTGAAGCTTTCTTT,CASSLAHLNTEAFF
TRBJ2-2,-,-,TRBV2,TGTGCCAGCAGGGCGGACACCGGGGAGCTGTTTTTT,CASRADTGELFF
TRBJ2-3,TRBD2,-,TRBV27,TGTGCCAGCAGTCTAACGGCTAGCGGGGGGATCACAGATACGCAGTATTTT,CASSLTASGGITDTQYF
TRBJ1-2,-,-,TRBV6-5,TGTGCCAGCACCCCCACGCAGGATCCCTATGGCTACACCTTC,CASTPTQDPYGYTF
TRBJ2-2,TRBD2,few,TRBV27,TGTGCCAGCAGTTCCCCGATACTAGCGGGGGCGAACACCGGGGAGCTGTTTTTT,CASSSPILAGANTGELFF
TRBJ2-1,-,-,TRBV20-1,TGCAGTGCTAGTGGACAGTACAATGAGCAGTTCTTC,CSASGQYNEQFF
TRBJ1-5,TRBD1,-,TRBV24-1,TGTGCCACCAGTGAGGCCGGGACAGGGGACAATCAGCCCCAGCATTTT,CATSEAGTGDNQPQHF
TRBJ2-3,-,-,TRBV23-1,TGCGCCAGCAGTCACGCCAGGGAATGCACAGATACGCAGTATTTT,CASSHARECTDTQYF
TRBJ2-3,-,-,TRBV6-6,TGTGCCAGCAGTTACGCAGGGCGGAATACGCAGTATTTT,CASSYAGRNTQYF
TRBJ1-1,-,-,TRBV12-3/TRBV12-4,TGTGCCAGCAGTTTAGGCAGGAACACTGAAGCTTTCTTT,CASSLGRNTEAFF
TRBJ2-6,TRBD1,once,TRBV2,TGTGCCAGCAGGGACAGGGGGCCTGGGGCCAACGTCCTGACTTTC,CASRDRGPGANVLTF
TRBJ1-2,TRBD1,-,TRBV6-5,TGTGCCAGCAGACCCGGGACAGCGAACTATGGCTACACCTTC,CASRPGTANYGYTF
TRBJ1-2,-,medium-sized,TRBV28,TGTGCCAGCAGTTTAAGGCCGCCGGAACTAGACTATGGCTACACCTTC,CASSLRPPELDYGYTF
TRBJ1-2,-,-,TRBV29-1,TGCAGCGTCGGACAAGGACCCTCCTATGGCTACACCTTC,CSVGQGPSYGYTF
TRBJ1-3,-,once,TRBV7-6,TGTGCCAGCAGCTTGGGGTTCGGCGGAGGCTCTGGAAACACCATATATTTT,CASSLGFGGGSGNTIYF
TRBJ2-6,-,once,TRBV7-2,TGTGCCAGCAGCCCTATCTCTGGGGCCAACGTCCTGACTTTC,CASSPISGANVLTF
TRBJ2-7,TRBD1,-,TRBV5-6,TGTGCCAGCAGCCTGGACAGGGACGAGCAGTACTTC,CASSLDRDEQYF
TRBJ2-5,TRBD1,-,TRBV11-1,TGTGCCAGCACCCGCGGGACAGGGGGAGAGACCCAGTACTTC,CASTRGTGGETQYF
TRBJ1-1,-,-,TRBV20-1,TGCAGTGTCACCCGGGGGGTAGAAGCTTTCTTT,CSVTRGVEAFF
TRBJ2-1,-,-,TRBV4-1,TGCGCCAGCAGCCAAGCGGAGTACAATGAGCAGTTCTTC,CASSQAEYNEQFF
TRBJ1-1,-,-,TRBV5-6,TGTGCCAGCAGCTTGGATCAGGTTATGAACACTGAAGCTTTCTTT,CASSLDQVMNTEAFF
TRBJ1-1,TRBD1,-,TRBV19,TGTGCCAGTACCCTATCCAGGACAGGGCTTACTGAAGCTTTCTTT,CASTLSRTGLTEAFF
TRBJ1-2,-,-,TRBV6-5,TGTGCCAGCACGCAGTCACCTAACTATGGCTACACCTTC,CASTQSPNYGYTF
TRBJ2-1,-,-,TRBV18,TGTGCCAGCTCGTCTCAAAGATCGAGCTCCTACAATGAGCAGTTCTTC,CASSSQRSSSYNEQFF
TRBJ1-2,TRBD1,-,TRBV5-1,TGCGCCAGCAGCTTGGCCTCCGGGGCAGGGGGGCACTATGGCTACACCTTC,CASSLASGAGGHYGYTF
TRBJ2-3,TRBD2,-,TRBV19,TGTGCCAGTAGTATCCTACCGGGAGGGGGCACAGATACGCAGTATTTT,CASSILPGGGTDTQYF
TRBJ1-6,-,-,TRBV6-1,TGTGCCAGCAGTGAAGCTTGGAACAGCAATTCACCCCTCCACTTT,CASSEAWNSNSPLHF